This TCR beta chain was identified during a study of T-cell reconstitution after alpha-beta-depleted transplantation in children. Findings and caveats of the study: Once a year had passed after transplant, T-cell counts and diversity came mostly from newly produced T cells. In some patients, recipient T cells and intrathymic progenitors surviving conditioning explained high day-60 diversity. Reports say that about two months after transplant, the alpha-beta T cells came out of several hundred graft clones that had expanded.

Researchers prepared the TCRbeta library using unique molecular identifiers, the study reports. MiXCR, applied by TCRdb to the PCR reads, yields one record per CDR3 protein. The sample has roughly 300,000 distinct CDR3 sequences, around a tenth seen once. Germline loops: CDR1 LGHDT, CDR2 YNNKEL (reference sequence). The CDR3 extends over 18 amino acids. As for this clonotype: Antigen specificity is unknown. An end of the junction does not agree with germline; a read error may underlie this.

The sequencing used peripheral blood, collected 180 days after TCRalphabeta/CD19-depleted stem cell transplant. The chain combines TRBV3-1 with TRBJ2-2, with TRBD2 identical over 8 bases. The receptor's source is a male patient between 2 and 10 years old who had a stem cell transplant for chronic granulomatous disease, so the T cells may come from the graft donor. The CDR3 bases are TGTGCCAGCACCCAACTCTGGGGTAGCGGGATGAACACCGGGGAGCTGTTTTTT. This sequence encodes CASTQLWGSGMNTGELFF.